One and the same sample provided the 4 T cell receptor beta chains below, sequenced in a study of cytotoxic CD8 clonotypes in ibrutinib-treated CLL. Assay used: immunoSEQ multiplex PCR; TCRdb lists only in-frame clones, some missing. The repertoire holds more than 150,000 clones, with 72% as singletons. The input for sequencing was PBMCs, taken after 24 months of ibrutinib treatment. Source of these receptors: a human donor with chronic lymphocytic leukemia.

The rearrangement links TRBV10-2 to TRBJ2-7; TRBD2 matches at 9 bases. Germline lookup yields CDR1 WSHSY and CDR2 SAAADI. The CDR3 has 17 residues. Trimming at V came to 7 bases and at J to 3 bases, leaving 16 bases not matched to a gene. CDR3: CASTLLIAGEEGYEQYF. The CDR3 DNA is TGCGCCAGCACCCTCCTGATAGCGGGAGAGGAGGGCTACGAGCAGTACTTC.

The chain joins TRBV30 to TRBJ2-2, with D perhaps being TRBD1 or TRBD2 (5 bases each). Germline CDR1 GTSNPN, CDR2 SVGIG (reference sequence). Trimming pared 3 bases from V and 5 bases from J, leaving 10 bases between. The CDR3 is 13 residues long. In DNA, the CDR3 is TGTGCCTGGAGATATGGGGGTACCGGGGAGCTGTTTTTT. This encodes CAWRYGGTGELFF.

The chain links TRBV5-6 to TRBJ1-2; 10 bases fit TRBD1. The germline V gene has CDR1 SGHDT and CDR2 YYEEEE. V lost 6 bases to trimming and J lost 3 bases; unmatched junction nucleotides: 17. The CDR3 is 18 amino acids. CDR3 protein: CASIQETGGAYTDYGYTF. DNA for the CDR3: TGTGCCAGCATCCAAGAGACAGGGGGCGCCTACACGGACTATGGCTACACCTTC.

V is TRBV25-1 and J is TRBJ1-4, with D tentatively TRBD1 (6 bases). The CDR3 is 12 residues long. Germline V lookup: CDR1 MGHDK, CDR2 SYGVNS. V lost 5 bases and J lost 8, with 9 bases in between. The CDR3 DNA reads TGTGCCAGCAGTCAGGGGAGAGAAAAACTGTTTTTT. Translating gives CASSQGREKLFF.